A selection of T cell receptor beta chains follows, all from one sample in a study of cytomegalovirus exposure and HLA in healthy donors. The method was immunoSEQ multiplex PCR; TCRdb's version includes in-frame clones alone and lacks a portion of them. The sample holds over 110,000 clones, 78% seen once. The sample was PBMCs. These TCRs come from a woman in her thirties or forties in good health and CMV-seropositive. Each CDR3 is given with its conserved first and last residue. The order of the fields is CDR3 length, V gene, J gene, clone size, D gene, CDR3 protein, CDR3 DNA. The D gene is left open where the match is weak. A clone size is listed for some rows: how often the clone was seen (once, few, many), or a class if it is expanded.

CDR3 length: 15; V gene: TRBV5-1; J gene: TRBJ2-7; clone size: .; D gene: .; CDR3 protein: CASSSGLRSSYEQYF; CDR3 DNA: TGCGCCAGCAGCTCGGGACTCCGGAGCTCCTACGAGCAGTACTTC
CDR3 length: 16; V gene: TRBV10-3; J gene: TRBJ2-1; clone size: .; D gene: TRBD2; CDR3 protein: CAISVTSGRSYNEQFF; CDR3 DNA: TGTGCCATCAGTGTGACTAGCGGGAGGTCCTACAATGAGCAGTTCTTC
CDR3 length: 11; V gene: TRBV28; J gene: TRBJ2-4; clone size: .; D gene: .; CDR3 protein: CASSLREVQYF; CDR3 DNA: TGTGCCAGCAGCCTCCGTGAGGTTCAGTACTTC
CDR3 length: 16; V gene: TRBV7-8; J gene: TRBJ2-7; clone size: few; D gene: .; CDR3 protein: CASSLARTQSSYEQYF; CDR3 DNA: TGTGCCAGCAGCTTAGCGCGCACTCAATCATCCTACGAGCAGTACTTC
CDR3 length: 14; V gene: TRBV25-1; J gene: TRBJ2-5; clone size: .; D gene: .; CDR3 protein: CASSERGFRETQYF; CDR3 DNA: TGTGCCAGCAGTGAGCGAGGGTTCCGAGAGACCCAGTACTTC
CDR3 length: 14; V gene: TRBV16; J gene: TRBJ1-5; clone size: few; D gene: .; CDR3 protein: CASSQSRGNQPQHF; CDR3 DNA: TGTGCCAGCAGCCAATCCCGGGGCAATCAGCCCCAGCATTTT
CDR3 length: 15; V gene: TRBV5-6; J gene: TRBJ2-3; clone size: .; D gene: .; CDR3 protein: CASSSQGAGTDTQYF; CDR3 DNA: TGTGCCAGCAGCTCACAGGGAGCCGGCACAGATACGCAGTATTTT
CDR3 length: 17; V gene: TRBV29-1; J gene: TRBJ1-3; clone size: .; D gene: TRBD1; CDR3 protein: CSVEDWTGPRSGNTIYF; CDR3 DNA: TGCAGCGTTGAAGATTGGACAGGACCCCGCTCTGGAAACACCATATATTTT
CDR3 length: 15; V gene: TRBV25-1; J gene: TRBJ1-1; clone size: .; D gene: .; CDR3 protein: CASSGDYGMNTEAFF; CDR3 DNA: TGTGCCAGCAGTGGGGACTACGGGATGAACACTGAAGCTTTCTTT
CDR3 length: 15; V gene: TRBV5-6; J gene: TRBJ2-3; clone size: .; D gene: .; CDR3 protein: CASSPSGYRVPPQYF; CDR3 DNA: TGTGCCAGCAGCCCCTCGGGGTACCGAGTACCTCCGCAGTATTTT
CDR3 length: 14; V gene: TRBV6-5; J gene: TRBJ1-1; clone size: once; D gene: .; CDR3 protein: CASSYSRGDTEAFF; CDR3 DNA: TGTGCCAGCAGTTACTCACGGGGGGACACTGAAGCTTTCTTT
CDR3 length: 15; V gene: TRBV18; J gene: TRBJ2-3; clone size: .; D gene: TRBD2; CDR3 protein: CASSLTSGSTDTQYF; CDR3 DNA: TGTGCCAGCTCCCTGACTAGCGGGAGCACAGATACGCAGTATTTT
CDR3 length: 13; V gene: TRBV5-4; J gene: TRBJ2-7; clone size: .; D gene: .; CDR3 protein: CASSTWGVVEQYF; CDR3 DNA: TGTGCCAGCAGCACCTGGGGGGTAGTCGAGCAGTACTTC
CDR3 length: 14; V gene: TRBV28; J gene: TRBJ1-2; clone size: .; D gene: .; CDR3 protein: CASSLSWSPTGYTF; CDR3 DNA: TGTGCCAGCAGTTTATCCTGGAGCCCTACTGGCTACACCTTC
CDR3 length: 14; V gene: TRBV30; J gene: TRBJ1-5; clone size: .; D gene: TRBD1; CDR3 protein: CAWSGGGLVQPQHF; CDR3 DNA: TGTGCCTGGAGTGGAGGGGGCTTGGTACAGCCCCAGCATTTT
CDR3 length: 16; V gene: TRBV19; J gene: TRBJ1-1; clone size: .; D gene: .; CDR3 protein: CASSIHTGQLWAEAFF; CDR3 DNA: TGTGCCAGTAGTATCCATACAGGACAGCTGTGGGCTGAAGCTTTCTTT
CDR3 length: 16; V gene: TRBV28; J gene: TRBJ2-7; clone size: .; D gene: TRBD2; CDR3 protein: CASSLRLAGGSYEQYF; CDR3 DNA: TGTGCCAGCAGTTTGCGTCTAGCGGGAGGCTCCTACGAGCAGTACTTC
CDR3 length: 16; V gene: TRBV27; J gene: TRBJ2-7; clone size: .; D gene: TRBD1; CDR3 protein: CASSLKGQGWGYEQYF; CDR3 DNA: TGTGCCAGCAGTTTAAAAGGACAGGGCTGGGGCTACGAGCAGTACTTC
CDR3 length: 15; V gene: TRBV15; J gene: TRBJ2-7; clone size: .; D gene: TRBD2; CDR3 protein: CATSRPGLAGSEQYF; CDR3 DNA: TGTGCCACCAGCAGACCGGGACTAGCGGGGAGTGAGCAGTACTTC
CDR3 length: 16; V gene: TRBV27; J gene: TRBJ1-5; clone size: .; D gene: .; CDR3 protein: CASSSLGEGWDQPRHF; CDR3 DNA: TGTGCCAGCAGTTCCCTAGGGGAGGGGTGGGATCAGCCCCGGCATTTT
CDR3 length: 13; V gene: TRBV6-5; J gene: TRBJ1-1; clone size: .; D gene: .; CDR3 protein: CASSYYRSTEAFF; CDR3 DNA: TGTGCCAGCAGTTACTACAGAAGCACTGAAGCTTTCTTT
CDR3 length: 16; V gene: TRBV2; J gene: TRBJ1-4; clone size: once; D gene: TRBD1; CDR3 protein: CASSEALGTGKEKLFF; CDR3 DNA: TGTGCCAGCAGTGAAGCGCTGGGGACAGGGAAGGAAAAACTGTTTTTT
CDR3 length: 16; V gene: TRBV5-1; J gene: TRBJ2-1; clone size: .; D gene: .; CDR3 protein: CASSSHGSGSYNEQFF; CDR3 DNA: TGCGCCAGCAGCTCCCACGGTAGCGGCTCCTACAATGAGCAGTTCTTC
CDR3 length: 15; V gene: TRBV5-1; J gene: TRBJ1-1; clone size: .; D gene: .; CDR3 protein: CASSLRGEGVTEAFF; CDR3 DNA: TGCGCCAGCAGCTTGAGAGGGGAGGGGGTTACTGAAGCTTTCTTT
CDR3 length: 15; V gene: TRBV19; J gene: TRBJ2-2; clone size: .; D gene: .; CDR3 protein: CASSMSHRNTGELFF; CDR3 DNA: TGTGCCAGTAGTATGTCCCACAGAAACACCGGGGAGCTGTTTTTT
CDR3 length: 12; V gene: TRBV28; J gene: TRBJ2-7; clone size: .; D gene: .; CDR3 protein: CASSPDRPEQYF; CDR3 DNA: TGTGCCAGCAGCCCGGACAGACCCGAGCAGTACTTC
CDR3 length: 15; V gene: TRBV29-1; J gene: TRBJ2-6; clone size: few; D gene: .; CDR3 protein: CSVEVGATGANVLTF; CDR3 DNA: TGCAGCGTTGAAGTCGGAGCGACTGGGGCCAACGTCCTGACTTTC
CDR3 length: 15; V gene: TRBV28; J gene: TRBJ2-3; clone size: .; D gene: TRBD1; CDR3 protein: CASDKRDRGTDTQYF; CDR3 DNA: TGTGCCAGCGATAAAAGGGACAGGGGGACAGATACGCAGTATTTT
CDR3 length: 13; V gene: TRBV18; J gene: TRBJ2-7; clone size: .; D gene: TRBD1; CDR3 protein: CASSRGQGGEQYF; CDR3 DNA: TGTGCCAGCTCACGGGGACAGGGGGGAGAGCAGTACTTC
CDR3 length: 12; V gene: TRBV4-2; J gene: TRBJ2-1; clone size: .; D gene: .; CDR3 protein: CASSPLGAEQFF; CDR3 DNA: TGTGCCAGCAGCCCGCTGGGGGCGGAGCAGTTCTTC
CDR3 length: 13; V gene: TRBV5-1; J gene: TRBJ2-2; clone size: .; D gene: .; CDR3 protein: CASRPQGSGELFF; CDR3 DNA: TGCGCCAGCAGACCACAGGGTTCCGGGGAGCTGTTTTTT
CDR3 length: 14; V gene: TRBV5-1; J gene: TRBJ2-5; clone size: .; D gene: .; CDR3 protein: CASSWRVRQETQYF; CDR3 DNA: TGCGCCAGCAGCTGGCGGGTACGGCAAGAGACCCAGTACTTC
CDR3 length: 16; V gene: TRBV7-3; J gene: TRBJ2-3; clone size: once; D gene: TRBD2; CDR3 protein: CASSRGSRGSADTQYF; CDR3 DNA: TGTGCCAGCAGTCGAGGATCTCGCGGGAGCGCAGATACGCAGTATTTT
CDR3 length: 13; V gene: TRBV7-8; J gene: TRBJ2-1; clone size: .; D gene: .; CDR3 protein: CASSPGKMNEQFF; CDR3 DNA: TGTGCCAGCAGCCCCGGGAAGATGAATGAGCAGTTCTTC
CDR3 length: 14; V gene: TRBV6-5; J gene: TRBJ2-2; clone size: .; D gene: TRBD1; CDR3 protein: CASSYGTGIGELFF; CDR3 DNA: TGTGCCAGCAGTTATGGGACAGGGATCGGGGAGCTGTTTTTT
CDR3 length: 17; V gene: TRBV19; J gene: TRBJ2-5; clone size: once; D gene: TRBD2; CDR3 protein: CASSITEGRESQETQYF; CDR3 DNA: TGTGCCAGTAGTATAACGGAAGGGCGGGAGTCCCAAGAGACCCAGTACTTC
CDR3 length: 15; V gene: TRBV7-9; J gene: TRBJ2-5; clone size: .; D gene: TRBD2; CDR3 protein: CSSSSGLAGVETQYF; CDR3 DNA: TGTTCCAGCAGCTCCGGACTAGCGGGAGTAGAGACCCAGTACTTC
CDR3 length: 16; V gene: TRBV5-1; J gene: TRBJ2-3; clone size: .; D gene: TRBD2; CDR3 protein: CASSRGLAGGADTQYF; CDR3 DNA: TGCGCCAGCAGCAGGGGACTAGCGGGAGGCGCAGATACGCAGTATTTT